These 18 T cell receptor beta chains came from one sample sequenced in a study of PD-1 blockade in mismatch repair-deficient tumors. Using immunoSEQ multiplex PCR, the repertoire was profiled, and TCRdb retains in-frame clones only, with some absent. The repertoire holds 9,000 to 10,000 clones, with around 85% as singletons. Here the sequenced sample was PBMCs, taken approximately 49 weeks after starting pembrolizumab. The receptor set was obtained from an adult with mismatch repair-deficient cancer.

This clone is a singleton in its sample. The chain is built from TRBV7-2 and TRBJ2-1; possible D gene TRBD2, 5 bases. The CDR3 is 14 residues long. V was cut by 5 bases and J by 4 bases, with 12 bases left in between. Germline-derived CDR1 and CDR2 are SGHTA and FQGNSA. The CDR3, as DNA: TGTGCCAGCAGCCGCCCGGGGTATTACAATGAGCAGTTCTTC. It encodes CASSRPGYYNEQFF. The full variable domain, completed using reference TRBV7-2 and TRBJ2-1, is GAGVSQSPSNKVTEKGKDVELRCDPISGHTALYWYRQSLGQGLEFLIYFQGNSAPDKSGLPSDRFSAERTGGSVSTLTIQRTQQEDSAVYLCASSRPGYYNEQFFGPGTRLTVL.

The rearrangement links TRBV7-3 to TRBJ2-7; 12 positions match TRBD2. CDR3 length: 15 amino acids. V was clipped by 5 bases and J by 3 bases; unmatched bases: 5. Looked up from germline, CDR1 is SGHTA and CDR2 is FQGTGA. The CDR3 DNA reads TGTGCCAGCAGCAAGGGACTAGCGGGCCTCTACGAGCAGTACTTC. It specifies CASSKGLAGLYEQYF.

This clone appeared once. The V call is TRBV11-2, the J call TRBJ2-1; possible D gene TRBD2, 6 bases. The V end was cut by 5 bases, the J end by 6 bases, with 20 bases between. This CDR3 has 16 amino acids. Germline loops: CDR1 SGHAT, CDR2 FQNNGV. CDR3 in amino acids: CASSMGTSPVSNEQFF. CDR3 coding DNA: TGTGCCAGCAGCATGGGGACTTCGCCAGTATCCAATGAGCAGTTCTTC.

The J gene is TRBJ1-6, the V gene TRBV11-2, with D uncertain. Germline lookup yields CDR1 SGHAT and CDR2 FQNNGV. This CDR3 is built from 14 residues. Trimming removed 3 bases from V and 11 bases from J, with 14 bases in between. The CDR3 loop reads CASSFQSAYTPLHF. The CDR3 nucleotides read TGTGCCAGCAGCTTTCAGTCAGCGTATACACCCCTCCACTTT.

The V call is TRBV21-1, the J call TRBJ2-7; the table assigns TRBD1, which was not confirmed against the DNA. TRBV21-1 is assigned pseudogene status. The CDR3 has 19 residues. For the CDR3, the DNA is TGTGCCAGCAGCAAAAATTTTATTCAGGGGACAGGAAGCTCCTACGAGCAGTACTTC. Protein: CASSKNFIQGTGSSYEQYF.

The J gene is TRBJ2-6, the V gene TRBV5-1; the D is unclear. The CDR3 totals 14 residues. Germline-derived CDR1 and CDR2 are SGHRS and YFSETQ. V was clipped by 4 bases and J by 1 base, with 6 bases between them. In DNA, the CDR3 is TGCGCCAGCAGCCCCAATTCTGGGGCCAACGTCCTGACTTTC. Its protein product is CASSPNSGANVLTF. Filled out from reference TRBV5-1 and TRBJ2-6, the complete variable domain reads KAGVTQTPRYLIKTRGQQVTLSCSPISGHRSVSWYQQTPGQGLQFLFEYFSETQRNKGNFPGRFSGRQFSNSRSEMNVSTLELGDSALYLCASSPNSGANVLTFGAGSRLTVL.

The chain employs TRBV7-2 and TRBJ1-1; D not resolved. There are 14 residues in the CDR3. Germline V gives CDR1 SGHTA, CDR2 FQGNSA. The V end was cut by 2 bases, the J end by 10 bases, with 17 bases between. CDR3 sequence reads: CASSLLGSPSGAFF. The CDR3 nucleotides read TGTGCCAGCAGCTTACTTGGCTCCCCAAGCGGAGCTTTCTTT.

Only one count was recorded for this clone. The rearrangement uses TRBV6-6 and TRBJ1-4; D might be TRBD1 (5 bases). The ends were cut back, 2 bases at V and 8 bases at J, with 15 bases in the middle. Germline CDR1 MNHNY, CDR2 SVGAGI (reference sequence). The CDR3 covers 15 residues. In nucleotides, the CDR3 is TGTGCCAGCAGTTACCCGGGACTCCTTGGAGAAAAACTGTTTTTT. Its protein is CASSYPGLLGEKLFF.

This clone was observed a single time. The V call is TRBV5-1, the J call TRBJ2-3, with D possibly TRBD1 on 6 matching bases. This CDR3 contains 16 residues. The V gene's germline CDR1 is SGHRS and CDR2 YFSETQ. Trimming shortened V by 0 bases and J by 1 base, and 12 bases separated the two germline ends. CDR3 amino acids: CASSLVGTIGTDTQYF. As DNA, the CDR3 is TGCGCCAGCAGCTTGGTGGGGACAATCGGCACAGATACGCAGTATTTT.

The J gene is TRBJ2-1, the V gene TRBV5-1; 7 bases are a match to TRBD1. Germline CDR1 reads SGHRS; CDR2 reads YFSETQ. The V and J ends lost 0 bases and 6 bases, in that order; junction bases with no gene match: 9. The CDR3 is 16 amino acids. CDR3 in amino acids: CASSLEGQLWANEQFF. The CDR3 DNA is TGCGCCAGCAGCTTGGAGGGACAGTTGTGGGCCAATGAGCAGTTCTTC. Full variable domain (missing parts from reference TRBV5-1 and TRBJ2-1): KAGVTQTPRYLIKTRGQQVTLSCSPISGHRSVSWYQQTPGQGLQFLFEYFSETQRNKGNFPGRFSGRQFSNSRSEMNVSTLELGDSALYLCASSLEGQLWANEQFFGPGTRLTVL.

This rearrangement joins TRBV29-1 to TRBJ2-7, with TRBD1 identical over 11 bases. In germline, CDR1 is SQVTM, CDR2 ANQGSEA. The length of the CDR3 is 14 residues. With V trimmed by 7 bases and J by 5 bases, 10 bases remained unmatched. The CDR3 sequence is CSAIPDRGRDEQYF. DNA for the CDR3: TGCAGCGCAATACCGGACAGGGGGCGCGACGAGCAGTACTTC.

The CDR3 loop reads CASSFYGEGNEKLFF. The CDR3 nucleotides are TGTGCCAGCAGCTTTTACGGGGAAGGTAATGAAAAACTGTTTTTT. The rearrangement links TRBV28 to TRBJ1-4; D is uncertain. The CDR3 runs 15 residues. Germline CDR1 and CDR2: MDHEN and SYDVKM. Trimming left V 6 bases short and J 4 bases short, with 15 bases between.

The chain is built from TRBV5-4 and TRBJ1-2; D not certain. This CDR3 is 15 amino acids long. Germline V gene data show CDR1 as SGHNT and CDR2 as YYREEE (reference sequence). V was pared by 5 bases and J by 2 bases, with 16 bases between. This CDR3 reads CASSLKGGFNYGYTF. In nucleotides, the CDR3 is TGTGCCAGCAGTTTGAAGGGAGGGTTCAACTATGGCTACACCTTC.

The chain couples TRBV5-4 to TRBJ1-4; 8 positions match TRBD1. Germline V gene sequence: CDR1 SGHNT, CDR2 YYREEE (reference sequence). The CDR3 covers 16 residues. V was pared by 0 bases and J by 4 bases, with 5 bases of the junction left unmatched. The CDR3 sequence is CASSLGATGVNEKLFF. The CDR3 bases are TGTGCCAGCAGCTTGGGGGCGACAGGGGTTAATGAAAAACTGTTTTTT.

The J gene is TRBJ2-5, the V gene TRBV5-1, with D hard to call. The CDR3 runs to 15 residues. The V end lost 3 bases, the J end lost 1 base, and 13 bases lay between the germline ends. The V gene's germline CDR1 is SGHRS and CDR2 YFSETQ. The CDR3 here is CASSSGSLIQETQYF. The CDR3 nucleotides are TGCGCCAGCAGCTCGGGTAGCCTCATCCAAGAGACCCAGTACTTC.

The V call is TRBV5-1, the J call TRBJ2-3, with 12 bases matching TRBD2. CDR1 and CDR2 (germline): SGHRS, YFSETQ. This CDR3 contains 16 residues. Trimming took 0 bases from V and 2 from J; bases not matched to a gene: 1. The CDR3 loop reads CASSLGLAGDTDTQYF. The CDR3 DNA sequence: TGCGCCAGCAGCTTGGGACTAGCGGGAGACACAGATACGCAGTATTTT.

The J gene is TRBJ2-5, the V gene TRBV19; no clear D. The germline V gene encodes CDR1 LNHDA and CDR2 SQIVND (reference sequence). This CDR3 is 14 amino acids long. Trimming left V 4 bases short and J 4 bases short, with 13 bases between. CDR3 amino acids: CASSTRVPAETQYF. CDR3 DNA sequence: TGTGCCAGTAGTACTAGAGTCCCAGCAGAGACCCAGTACTTC.

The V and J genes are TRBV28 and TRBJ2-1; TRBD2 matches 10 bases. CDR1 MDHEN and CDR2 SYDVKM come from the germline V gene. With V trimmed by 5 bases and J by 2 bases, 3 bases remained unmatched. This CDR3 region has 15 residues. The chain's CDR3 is CASSPGTSAYNEQFF. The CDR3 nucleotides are TGTGCCAGCAGTCCCGGGACTAGCGCCTACAATGAGCAGTTCTTC. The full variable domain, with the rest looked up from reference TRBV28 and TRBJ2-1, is DVKVTQSSRYLVKRTGEKVFLECVQDMDHENMFWYRQDPGLGLRLIYFSYDVKMKEKGDIPEGYSVSREKKERFSLILESASTNQTSMYLCASSPGTSAYNEQFFGPGTRLTVL.